This T cell receptor beta chain was recovered during a study of cytomegalovirus exposure and HLA in healthy donors. Study-wide results and limits: Confirmation in vitro established that three CMV-associated chains were specific for CMV antigens. Reportedly, diagnosis of cytomegalovirus status by the classifier showed high specificity and sensitivity.

This CDR3 spans 16 amino acids. From germline, CDR1 is MDHEN and CDR2 SYDVKM. Trimming removed 1 base at V and 1 base at J, with 14 bases between. About this clone: Its antigen is unidentified.

Using immunoSEQ multiplex PCR, the repertoire was profiled, and TCRdb retains in-frame clones only, with some absent. The data hold 200,000 to 250,000 clones, with around 86% observed a single time. The TCR was taken from a woman aged 18 to 35 in good health and CMV-seropositive. Source material: PBMCs. The V gene is TRBV28, the J gene TRBJ2-7; D may be TRBD1 (5 bases). The CDR3 bases are TGTGCCAGCAGTTTATCAGGGTTCCCCTTATCCTACGAGCAGTACTTC. Protein product: CASSLSGFPLSYEQYF.